The 19 T cell receptor beta chains below come from one sample, sequenced in a study of blood T cell repertoires in COVID-19 (dated by TCRdb to 2020 to 2022). The method was the immunoSEQ multiplex PCR assay. In TCRdb, the immuneACCESS table is reduced to in-frame sequences with V and J assigned. These tables do not hold every clone; where another copy was compared, an unresolved V gene accounts for under half, and the others remain unexplained. This sample comprises around 260,000 clones, 90% of them detected only once. The top ten constitute 0.95% to 1.3% of the sample. Sequencing was done on a sample of PBMCs or T cells enriched from blood (not recorded which). These receptor sequences come from a woman aged 30 to 39 who had recovered from COVID-19.

The chain carries TRBV2 and TRBJ1-2; D is perhaps TRBD1 (6 bases). CDR1 is SNHLY and CDR2 is FYNNEI in the germline V gene. V shed 7 bases and J shed 7 bases, with 19 bases lying between them. CDR3 length: 14 residues. Here the CDR3 DNA reads TGTGCCAGCATAAAACAGGGTTCCTCCCCTGGCTACACCTTC. It translates to CASIKQGSSPGYTF. Filled out from reference TRBV2 and TRBJ1-2, the complete variable domain reads EPEVTQTPSHQVTQMGQEVILRCVPISNHLYFYWYRQILGQKVEFLVSFYNNEISEKSEIFDDQFSVERPDGSNFTLKIRSTKLEDSAMYFCASIKQGSSPGYTFGSGTRLTVV.

The V call is TRBV25-1, the J call TRBJ2-1; 11 bases fit TRBD2. Germline CDR1 is MGHDK and CDR2 is SYGVNS. The CDR3 is 13 amino acids. V gave up 8 bases and J gave up 7 bases; unmatched junction bases: 4. Written as DNA, the CDR3 is TGTGCCAGCGCGGGACTAGCGGCAAATGAGCAGTTCTTC. Its protein is CASAGLAANEQFF.

The chain has TRBV6-2 or TRBV6-3 and TRBJ2-1; 7 bases fit TRBD2. J lost 8 bases, V lost 4 bases, and 5 bases had no gene match. CDR3 size: 13 residues. Germline V gene sequence: CDR1 MNHEY, CDR2 SVGEGT. DNA of the CDR3: TGTGCCAGCAGTTTAACTAGCGTGGATGAGCAGTTCTTC. This gives the protein CASSLTSVDEQFF.

This clone was observed once. In DNA form, the CDR3 reads TGTGCCAGCAAGCCGGGACTAGGGGTCACCGGGGAGCTGTTTTTT. Its protein product is CASKPGLGVTGELFF. This rearrangement joins TRBV27 to TRBJ2-2, with 8 bases that match TRBD2. CDR1 and CDR2 (germline): MNHEY, SMNVEV (reference sequence). The CDR3 loop spans 15 amino acids. Trimming at V came to 7 bases and at J to 4 bases, leaving 8 bases not matched to a gene.

In its sample, this clone was seen a few times. The V and J genes are TRBV12-3 or TRBV12-4 and TRBJ1-1; TRBD1 agrees at 7 bases. V dropped 5 bases and J dropped 5; count of bases not matched to a gene: 5. This CDR3 has 13 residues. CDR3 region: CASSVDRITEAFF. CDR3 DNA sequence: TGTGCCAGCAGTGTGGACAGGATAACTGAAGCTTTCTTT.

V usage is TRBV5-1 and J usage is TRBJ1-3, with 9 bases matching TRBD1. This CDR3 is 19 amino acids long. The trim removed 3 bases at V and 0 bases at J, leaving 13 bases unmatched. CDR1 and CDR2 from the germline V gene are SGHRS and YFSETQ. The CDR3 region is CASSSPGQGFANSGNTIYF. The CDR3 DNA reads TGCGCCAGCAGCTCACCGGGACAGGGTTTCGCCAACTCTGGAAACACCATATATTTT.

The chain couples TRBV28 to TRBJ2-7; maybe TRBD2 (6 bases). Germline values: CDR1 MDHEN, CDR2 SYDVKM. There are 15 residues in the CDR3. Between the trimmed V and J ends, which lost 4 bases and 3 bases, there was a span of 16 bases. The CDR3 here is CASSSPPGLNYEQYF. CDR3 in DNA: TGTGCCAGCAGTTCCCCCCCGGGACTGAACTACGAGCAGTACTTC.

This sequence joins TRBV4-3 and TRBJ2-2; D call uncertain. CDR1 LGHNA and CDR2 YSLEER come from the germline V gene. The CDR3 spans 14 residues. V was pared by 0 bases and J by 5 bases, with 7 bases between. This chain's CDR3 is CASSQDWSTGELFF. For the CDR3, the DNA is TGCGCCAGCAGCCAAGATTGGAGTACCGGGGAGCTGTTTTTT.

The V gene is TRBV13, the J gene TRBJ2-7; 7 nucleotides align to TRBD2. Germline V CDR1 and CDR2: PRHDT, FYEKMQ (reference sequence). The CDR3 totals 14 residues. The J segment lost 6 bases and the V segment lost 4 bases, leaving 9 bases of the junction unmatched. The CDR3 sequence: CASSYRPGEGEQYF. The CDR3 DNA sequence: TGTGCCAGCAGCTACCGCCCGGGGGAGGGCGAGCAGTACTTC.

CDR3 loop: CAISEGQTNEKLFF. CDR3 bases: TGTGCCATCAGTGAGGGACAGACTAATGAAAAACTGTTTTTT. The J gene is TRBJ1-4, the V gene TRBV10-3; D is perhaps TRBD1 (6 bases). The CDR3 runs 14 residues. Trimming left V 2 bases short and J 2 bases short, with 6 bases between. CDR1 and CDR2 (germline): ENHRY, SYGVKD.

The rearrangement uses TRBV28 and TRBJ1-3; no definite D call. This CDR3 is built from 12 residues. Trimming took off 4 bases at V and 7 bases at J, with 8 bases between the two ends. The germline V gene encodes CDR1 MDHEN and CDR2 SYDVKM. The CDR3 spells CASSYRSNTIYF. CDR3 nucleotides: TGTGCCAGCAGTTACAGATCGAACACCATATATTTT.

This clone was recorded once. The chain uses TRBV4-1 and TRBJ2-7, with 8 bases that match TRBD2. CDR1 and CDR2 from the germline V gene are MGHRA and YSYEKL. The length of the CDR3 is 16 residues. V shed 5 bases and J 0 bases; nucleotides not matched to a gene: 9. CDR3 loop: CASSYGLAQSSYEQYF. Here the CDR3 DNA reads TGCGCCAGCAGCTACGGACTAGCTCAGAGCTCCTACGAGCAGTACTTC.

This clone was recorded only once. This chain links TRBV11-2 with TRBJ2-1, with 12 bases lining up with TRBD2. The CDR3 runs to 17 residues. Trimming removed 1 base from V and 5 bases from J; junction bases left unmatched: 6. Germline assignment: CDR1 SGHAT and CDR2 FQNNGV. The CDR3 DNA reads as TGTGCCAGCAGCTTAGGCGCTAGCGGGAGGGTAGACAATGAGCAGTTCTTC. Its translation is CASSLGASGRVDNEQFF.

This chain connects TRBV10-3 to TRBJ1-2, with unresolved D. With 2 bases removed from V and 5 bases from J, the gap between germline ends came to 9 bases. The CDR3 length is 13 residues. The V gene's germline CDR1 is ENHRY and CDR2 SYGVKD. This CDR3 is CAISETLEYGYTF. CDR3 coding DNA: TGTGCCATCAGTGAGACTTTGGAGTATGGCTACACCTTC.

This chain links TRBV29-1 with TRBJ1-1; D remains ambiguous. This CDR3 is 13 amino acids long. With 4 bases removed from V and 6 bases from J, the gap between germline ends came to 15 bases. From germline, CDR1 is SQVTM and CDR2 ANQGSEA. The DNA of the CDR3 is TGCAGCGTTGCAAGGTTGGGCAAACCTGAAGCTTTCTTT. It encodes CSVARLGKPEAFF.

This clone occurred a few times. This chain uses TRBV24-1 with TRBJ2-1; 12 nucleotides align to TRBD1. With V trimmed by 7 bases and J by 1 base, 10 bases remained unmatched. Germline V CDR1 and CDR2: KGHDR, SFDVKD. This CDR3 is built from 18 residues. CDR3 sequence reads: CATSGTGGKGRSYNEQFF. The CDR3 nucleotides are TGTGCCACCAGCGGGACAGGGGGCAAAGGGAGGTCCTACAATGAGCAGTTCTTC.

The gene calls are TRBV9 and TRBJ1-1; tentatively, D is TRBD1 (5 bases). CDR3 length: 18 amino acids. V was cut by 3 bases and J by 1 base, with 22 bases left in between. CDR1 and CDR2 from the germline V gene are SGDLS and YYNGEE. For the CDR3, the DNA is TGTGCCAGCAGCGATCGACGGGGCAGCGGGGAGACGAACACTGAAGCTTTCTTT. This translates into CASSDRRGSGETNTEAFF.

The chain combines TRBV7-9 with TRBJ2-5; D perhaps matches TRBD1 (6 bases). The V end lost 4 bases, the J end lost 4 bases, and 16 bases lay between the germline ends. CDR3 length: 15 residues. Germline values: CDR1 SEHNR, CDR2 FQNEAQ (reference sequence). CDR3 in amino acids: CASSSPGVVTETQYF. The CDR3 bases are TGTGCCAGCAGCTCACCAGGGGTAGTCACAGAGACCCAGTACTTC. Using reference TRBV7-9 and TRBJ2-5 for the parts outside the CDR3, the full variable domain is DTGVSQNPRHKITKRGQNVTFRCDPISEHNRLYWYRQTLGQGPEFLTYFQNEAQLEKSRLLSDRFSAERPKGSFSTLEIQRTEQGDSAMYLCASSSPGVVTETQYFGPGTRLLVL.

The chain joins TRBV6-8 to TRBJ2-1, with 11 bases that match TRBD2. J was trimmed by 7 bases and V by 7 bases; bases with no gene match: 9. The CDR3 totals 15 residues. Germline V CDR1 and CDR2: MNHGY, SAAAGT. CDR3: CASNNKLAGVNEQFF. CDR3 DNA sequence: TGTGCCAGCAATAATAAACTAGCGGGAGTTAATGAGCAGTTCTTC.